Presented here are 18 T cell receptor beta chains from one specimen sequenced in a study of shared clonotypes between healthy human individuals. Profiling relied on immunoSEQ multiplex PCR, and the TCRdb table lists in-frame clones only, not all of them. The repertoire holds about 2.1 million clones, with just under 95% as singletons. CD8 cells classed as naive were CD45RO-negative and positively selected for CCR7, excluding terminally differentiated effector memory CD45RA+ cells. Sequencing was carried out using naive CD8+ T cells from PBMCs. These receptors all stem from a man aged 18 to 29 in good health. Some clones in this sample may be carry-over from other donors' samples.

The V gene is TRBV9, the J gene TRBJ2-7; D may be TRBD1 (6 bases). The CDR3 is made up of 13 amino acids. With 1 base removed from V and 7 bases from J, the gap between germline ends came to 12 bases. The germline V gene encodes CDR1 SGDLS and CDR2 YYNGEE. The CDR3 bases are TGTGCCAGCAGCGTATGGGGACACGGAGAGCAGTACTTC. Its protein product is CASSVWGHGEQYF.

This chain uses TRBV19 with TRBJ1-1, with no clear D. The ends were cut back, 1 base at V and 6 bases at J, with 9 bases in the middle. The CDR3 sequence is 13 residues long. Germline CDR1 LNHDA, CDR2 SQIVND (reference sequence). CDR3 residues: CASSIVSAAEAFF. CDR3 sequence (DNA): TGTGCCAGTAGTATAGTGTCGGCAGCTGAAGCTTTCTTT.

The chain combines TRBV4-1 with TRBJ1-2, with 7 bases aligning to TRBD1. V was pared by 0 bases and J by 6 bases, with 4 bases of the junction left unmatched. Germline V gives CDR1 MGHRA, CDR2 YSYEKL. CDR3 length: 14 amino acids. For the CDR3, the DNA is TGCGCCAGCAGCCAAGAGACAGGGTACCATGGCTACACCTTC. It encodes CASSQETGYHGYTF.

This chain's CDR3 is CASSSGTSLYNEQFF. The CDR3 DNA reads as TGTGCCAGCAGCAGCGGGACCAGCCTTTACAATGAGCAGTTCTTC. This chain links TRBV5-6 with TRBJ2-1; TRBD2 matches 7 bases. The V gene end was trimmed by 4 bases and the J gene end by 4 bases; junction bases not matched to a gene: 8. The germline CDR1 and CDR2 sequences are SGHDT and YYEEEE. The CDR3 extends over 15 amino acids.

The J gene is TRBJ2-7, the V gene TRBV29-1; 10 bases fit TRBD1. This CDR3 has 14 amino acids. CDR1 is SQVTM and CDR2 is ANQGSEA in the germline V gene. Trimming removed 3 bases from V and 0 bases from J; junction bases left unmatched: 2. The CDR3 nucleotides are TGCAGCGTTGACCGGACAGGGGGCTCCTACGAGCAGTACTTC. As protein: CSVDRTGGSYEQYF.

Comment on this clone: The sample carries other DNA sequences with the same CDR3. The chain is built from TRBV7-9 and TRBJ2-1; no firm D call. This CDR3 comprises 11 residues. V lost 0 bases, J lost 7 bases, and 1 base lay in between. Looked up from germline, CDR1 is SEHNR and CDR2 is FQNEAQ (reference sequence). The CDR3 DNA reads TGTGCCAGCAGCTTAGCTAATGAGCAGTTCTTC. This codes for CASSLANEQFF. The variable domain in full, completed from reference TRBV7-9 and TRBJ2-1, reads DTGVSQNPRHKITKRGQNVTFRCDPISEHNRLYWYRQTLGQGPEFLTYFQNEAQLEKSRLLSDRFSAERPKGSFSTLEIQRTEQGDSAMYLCASSLANEQFFGPGTRLTVL.

The genes are TRBV4-1 and TRBJ2-6; D is unresolved. V lost 0 bases and J 1 base, leaving 10 bases between the germline ends. Germline CDR1 is MGHRA and CDR2 is YSYEKL. This CDR3 has 17 amino acids. The CDR3 nucleotides are TGCGCCAGCAGCCAAGATTTATGGTGGTCTGGGGCCAACGTCCTGACTTTC. Its protein is CASSQDLWWSGANVLTF.

The CDR3 nucleotides are TGTGCCAGCAGGATCATACATAGGGAGGGCTATGGCTACACCTTC. Its translation is CASRIIHREGYGYTF. The chain combines TRBV5-8 with TRBJ1-2; D remains ambiguous. The CDR3 contains 15 residues. Trimming took off 5 bases at V and 4 bases at J, with 18 bases between the two ends. Germline values: CDR1 SGHTS, CDR2 YDEGEE.

V gene TRBV7-8 combines with J gene TRBJ1-2; the match to TRBD1 covers 8 bases. V lost 5 bases, J lost 0 bases, and 8 bases stayed unmatched. Germline V gene data show CDR1 as SGHVS and CDR2 as FQNEAQ. The CDR3 is 16 residues long. CDR3 DNA: TGTGCCAGCAGCGTCCCGGGACAGGACGCTAACTATGGCTACACCTTC. Encoded protein: CASSVPGQDANYGYTF.

This clone appeared a few times. The V gene is TRBV19, the J gene TRBJ1-5, with 9 bases aligning to TRBD1. The CDR3 sequence is 15 residues long. The junction had 3 bases not matched to a gene; V was cut back by 5 bases and J by 1 base. Germline V gene sequence: CDR1 LNHDA, CDR2 SQIVND (reference sequence). This chain's CDR3 is CASSQTGGSNQPQHF. The CDR3 nucleotides are TGTGCCAGTAGTCAGACAGGGGGAAGCAATCAGCCCCAGCATTTT. Using reference TRBV19 and TRBJ1-5 for the parts outside the CDR3, the full variable domain is DGGITQSPKYLFRKEGQNVTLSCEQNLNHDAMYWYRQDPGQGLRLIYYSQIVNDFQKGDIAEGYSVSREKKESFPLTVTSAQKNPTAFYLCASSQTGGSNQPQHFGDGTRLSIL.

The chain carries TRBV19 and TRBJ1-4, with D perhaps matching TRBD1 (5 bases). Trimming removed 3 bases at V and 5 bases at J, with 13 bases between. Looked up from germline, CDR1 is LNHDA and CDR2 is SQIVND (reference sequence). This CDR3 region has 15 residues. CDR3 region: CASSIAGTVNEKLFF. As DNA, the CDR3 is TGTGCCAGTAGTATTGCTGGGACGGTGAATGAAAAACTGTTTTTT.

This clone was picked up one time. The chain combines TRBV4-3 with TRBJ2-7; D is perhaps TRBD1 (6 bases). V was pared by 1 base and J by 1 base, with 11 bases between. This CDR3 has 15 amino acids. Germline V CDR1 and CDR2: LGHNA, YSLEER. CDR3 sequence reads: CASSQVQGRSYEQYF. The CDR3, as DNA: TGCGCCAGCAGCCAAGTACAGGGACGGTCCTACGAGCAGTACTTC.

The chain carries TRBV4-3 and TRBJ2-5; tentative D call: TRBD1 (6 bases). Between the trimmed V and J ends, which lost 0 bases and 5 bases, there was a span of 10 bases. The CDR3 contains 14 residues. Looked up from germline, CDR1 is LGHNA and CDR2 is YSLEER. CDR3 sequence (DNA): TGCGCCAGCAGCCAAGAGGGGGCGCGGGAGACCCAGTACTTC. This gives the protein CASSQEGARETQYF.

The CDR3 DNA follows: TGTGCCAGCAGCCGGGGACAGATGAACACTGAAGCTTTCTTT. Translating gives CASSRGQMNTEAFF. V usage is TRBV6-5 and J usage is TRBJ1-1; 7 nucleotides align to TRBD1. This CDR3 has 14 residues. The germline CDR1 and CDR2 sequences are MNHEY and SVGAGI. The junction had 4 bases not matched to a gene; V was cut back by 6 bases and J by 0 bases.

The chain uses TRBV5-1 and TRBJ2-5, with D unclear. The germline V gene encodes CDR1 SGHRS and CDR2 YFSETQ. This CDR3 spans 17 amino acids. V dropped 0 bases and J dropped 3 bases, with 18 bases sitting between them. The CDR3 loop is CASSLALGGADEETQYF. CDR3 sequence (DNA): TGCGCCAGCAGCTTGGCCCTAGGCGGAGCTGACGAAGAGACCCAGTACTTC.

The chain links TRBV9 to TRBJ2-3; TRBD2 agrees at 11 bases. The CDR3 length is 16 residues. The germline CDR1 and CDR2 sequences are SGDLS and YYNGEE. The junction had 8 bases not matched to a gene; V was cut back by 4 bases and J by 4 bases. Here the CDR3 DNA reads TGTGCCAGCAGCACTAGCGGGAGCGGGGGGGCAGATACGCAGTATTTT. As protein: CASSTSGSGGADTQYF. The full variable domain, rest sourced from reference TRBV9 and TRBJ2-3, is DSGVTQTPKHLITATGQRVTLRCSPRSGDLSVYWYQQSLDQGLQFLIQYYNGEERAKGNILERFSAQQFPDLHSELNLSSLELGDSALYFCASSTSGSGGADTQYFGPGTRLTVL.

This clone occurred once. The V and J genes are TRBV5-4 and TRBJ1-4, with TRBD1 as a possible D gene (6 bases). The CDR3 spans 19 residues. CDR1 is SGHNT, CDR2 YYREEE, per germline (reference sequence). V was pared by 3 bases and J by 5 bases, with 26 bases between. The CDR3 is CASSSTIIQGPARNEKLFF. The CDR3 DNA reads as TGTGCCAGCAGCTCCACAATTATACAGGGCCCCGCACGCAATGAAAAACTGTTTTTT.

This clone was seen more than once but under ten times. J is TRBJ1-5 and V is TRBV19; no clear D. CDR1 and CDR2 from the germline V gene are LNHDA and SQIVND (reference sequence). Trimming stripped 5 bases from V and 6 bases from J, with 8 bases between. This CDR3 has 12 amino acids. CDR3 sequence (DNA): TGTGCCAGTAGTGTTCGGGCTCAGCCCCAGCATTTT. Its protein is CASSVRAQPQHF.